Each of the 23 T cell receptor beta chains below was sequenced from the same sample in a study of blood T cell repertoires in COVID-19. The table came from immunoSEQ multiplex PCR; TCRdb's copy has only in-frame clones and leaves some out. The table shows approximately 440,000 clones, with about nine tenths occurring only once. The specimen was PBMCs or T cells enriched from blood (not recorded which). The receptors originated from a man younger than 35 who had recovered from COVID-19.

CDR3 region: CASSRGQGLLLPLHF. CDR3 coding DNA: TGCGCCAGCAGCCGGGGACAGGGCCTCCTCCTGCCCCTCCACTTT. The chain couples TRBV4-1 to TRBJ1-6, with 9 positions matching TRBD1. In germline, CDR1 is MGHRA, CDR2 YSYEKL. This CDR3 is built from 15 residues. V was pared by 4 bases and J by 13 bases, with 11 bases of the junction left unmatched.

V usage is TRBV6-5 and J usage is TRBJ2-7; a possible D gene is TRBD2 (5 bases). V dropped 2 bases and J dropped 7 bases, with 12 bases sitting between them. The V gene's germline CDR1 is MNHEY and CDR2 SVGAGI. This CDR3 comprises 13 residues. This chain's CDR3 is CASSYGAAEEQYF. DNA of the CDR3: TGTGCCAGCAGTTACGGCGCAGCGGAGGAGCAGTACTTC.

This rearrangement joins TRBV9 to TRBJ1-5; D call uncertain. CDR1 is SGDLS and CDR2 is YYNGEE in the germline V gene. This CDR3 has 13 amino acids. Between the trimmed V and J ends, which lost 0 bases and 6 bases, there was a span of 7 bases. The CDR3 region has the DNA TGTGCCAGCAGCGTAGGGGCTCGTCAGCCCCAGCATTTT. Amino acids: CASSVGARQPQHF. The entire variable domain, with the rest obtained from reference TRBV9 and TRBJ1-5, is as follows: DSGVTQTPKHLITATGQRVTLRCSPRSGDLSVYWYQQSLDQGLQFLIQYYNGEERAKGNILERFSAQQFPDLHSELNLSSLELGDSALYFCASSVGARQPQHFGDGTRLSIL.

The chain joins TRBV18 to TRBJ1-6; TRBD1 agrees at 7 bases. The V gene's germline CDR1 is KGHSH and CDR2 LQKENI. After removal of 3 bases from V and 7 bases from J, the junction contained 3 bases not matched to a gene. This CDR3 is 14 amino acids long. CDR3 nucleotide sequence: TGTGCCAGCTCACCCGGGACAGAGAATTCACCCCTCCACTTT. Amino acids: CASSPGTENSPLHF.

This chain joins TRBV6-5 and TRBJ1-1, with D maybe TRBD1 (5 bases). CDR3 length: 14 amino acids. CDR1 and CDR2 (germline): MNHEY, SVGAGI. V was clipped by 6 bases and J by 6 bases, with 17 bases between them. This chain's CDR3 is CASRDQGSLAEAFF. The CDR3 DNA reads TGTGCCAGCAGAGACCAGGGATCCCTGGCTGAAGCTTTCTTT.

The rearrangement joins TRBV23-1 to TRBJ2-1; D may be TRBD2 (6 bases). TRBV23-1 is placed among ORFs of uncertain function. The CDR3 spans 15 residues. V gave up 4 bases and J gave up 1 base, with 11 bases separating them. CDR3 DNA sequence: TGCGCCAGCAGTCCCGAACGGGGGTCCTACAATGAGCAGTTCTTC. Amino acids: CASSPERGSYNEQFF.

The table lists this clone with a count of one. This sample includes further DNA sequences coding for the same CDR3. This rearrangement joins TRBV29-1 to TRBJ1-1, with 8 positions matching TRBD1. This CDR3 is 12 amino acids long. V lost 7 bases to trimming and J lost 1 base; unmatched junction nucleotides: 2. From germline, CDR1 is SQVTM and CDR2 ANQGSEA. The CDR3 region is CSADRGNTEAFF. CDR3 bases: TGCAGCGCCGACAGGGGGAACACTGAAGCTTTCTTT.

The chain has TRBV6-5 and TRBJ1-6, with D perhaps matching TRBD1 (5 bases). Trimming took 9 bases from V and 18 from J, leaving 24 bases between them. Germline V lookup: CDR1 MNHEY, CDR2 SVGAGI. The CDR3 has 13 residues. Written as DNA, the CDR3 is TGTGCCAGTCTTTCGGGGGGACGGTTAAGTCCCCACTTT. Encoded protein: CASLSGGRLSPHF.

The chain links TRBV7-2 to TRBJ1-6; D is possibly TRBD1 (5 bases). Trimming stripped 11 bases from V and 5 bases from J, with 19 bases between. Germline V gives CDR1 SGHTA, CDR2 FQGNSA. CDR3 length: 15 amino acids. DNA for the CDR3: TGTGCCCGCCCCTGGGGCAGGGCAGATAATTCACCCCTCCACTTT. This codes for CARPWGRADNSPLHF.

The V gene is TRBV30, the J gene TRBJ1-1; D is undetermined. This CDR3 is 14 amino acids long. The V gene lost 0 bases and the J gene lost 0 bases, with 8 bases spanning the gap. Germline CDR1 GTSNPN, CDR2 SVGIG (reference sequence). The CDR3: CAWSVDSMNTEAFF. The DNA of the CDR3 is TGTGCCTGGAGTGTGGACTCCATGAACACTGAAGCTTTCTTT.

The rearrangement links TRBV6-1 to TRBJ1-6; TRBD1 is a possible D gene (5 bases). V shed 2 bases and J shed 16 bases, with 18 bases lying between them. Germline-derived CDR1 and CDR2 are MNHNS and SASEGT. The CDR3 spans 14 residues. CDR3 loop: CASSESGTTSVLHF. The CDR3 nucleotides read TGTGCCAGCAGTGAAAGCGGGACGACCTCAGTGCTCCACTTT.

The chain is built from TRBV19 and TRBJ1-2; D not certain. The CDR3 is 12 residues long. Germline CDR1 LNHDA, CDR2 SQIVND (reference sequence). V lost 2 bases to trimming and J lost 7 bases, with 8 bases between them. The CDR3 bases are TGTGCCAGTAGTATATTACGGGGTGGCTACACCTTC. Translation: CASSILRGGYTF. The complete variable domain, with remaining parts taken from reference TRBV19 and TRBJ1-2, reads DGGITQSPKYLFRKEGQNVTLSCEQNLNHDAMYWYRQDPGQGLRLIYYSQIVNDFQKGDIAEGYSVSREKKESFPLTVTSAQKNPTAFYLCASSILRGGYTFGSGTRLTVV.

Of note for this clone: Other nucleotide sequences in the sample specify the same CDR3. V gene TRBV7-3 combines with J gene TRBJ2-5; 9 bases map to TRBD2. There are 15 residues in the CDR3. Trimming cost V 5 bases and J 4 bases; bases outside gene matches: 8. From germline, CDR1 is SGHTA and CDR2 FQGTGA. In nucleotides, the CDR3 is TGTGCCAGCAGCCCAACGGGACTAGCAGGAGAGACCCAGTACTTC. It translates to CASSPTGLAGETQYF.

This clone was seen once. The chain combines TRBV3-1 (or the pseudogene TRBV3-2) with TRBJ1-1, with D perhaps TRBD1 (5 bases). V was trimmed by 2 bases and J by 5 bases, leaving 21 bases between them. Germline lookup yields CDR1 LGHDT and CDR2 YNNKEL (reference sequence). This CDR3 contains 17 residues. This chain's CDR3 is CASSQWLDNLIKTEAFF. As DNA, the CDR3 is TGTGCCAGCAGCCAATGGCTGGACAACCTCATTAAGACTGAAGCTTTCTTT.

The chain uses TRBV28 and TRBJ1-3; 8 nucleotides line up with TRBD1. Trimming took 8 bases from V and 1 from J; bases not matched to a gene: 7. The length of the CDR3 is 15 residues. The germline V gene encodes CDR1 MDHEN and CDR2 SYDVKM. Here the CDR3 reads CASAFRGRSGNTIYF. The DNA for the CDR3 is TGTGCCAGCGCGTTCAGGGGGCGGTCTGGAAACACCATATATTTT.

This rearrangement joins TRBV28 to TRBJ2-5, with D perhaps matching TRBD1 (6 bases). The CDR3 contains 14 residues. The ends were cut back, 5 bases at V and 5 bases at J, with 15 bases in the middle. Germline CDR1 and CDR2: MDHEN and SYDVKM. The CDR3 loop is CASSPVHRAETQYF. The CDR3 coding sequence is TGTGCCAGCAGTCCGGTTCACAGGGCTGAGACCCAGTACTTC. The full variable domain, with the rest looked up from reference TRBV28 and TRBJ2-5, is DVKVTQSSRYLVKRTGEKVFLECVQDMDHENMFWYRQDPGLGLRLIYFSYDVKMKEKGDIPEGYSVSREKKERFSLILESASTNQTSMYLCASSPVHRAETQYFGPGTRLLVL.

The chain links TRBV2 to TRBJ2-3, with 9 positions matching TRBD1. The ends lost 5 bases at V and 2 bases at J; junction bases unmatched: 8. The germline V gene has CDR1 SNHLY and CDR2 FYNNEI. The CDR3 has 16 residues. In DNA, the CDR3 is TGTGCCAGCAGTCCGTTGGACAGGGGAGACACAGATACGCAGTATTTT. It codes for CASSPLDRGDTDTQYF.

The chain couples TRBV28 to TRBJ2-1; 11 nucleotides agree with TRBD2. Germline assignment: CDR1 MDHEN and CDR2 SYDVKM. J was trimmed by 2 bases and V by 4 bases; bases with no gene match: 10. The CDR3 runs to 18 residues. The CDR3 protein is CASSSRTSGFSPYNEQFF. The CDR3 DNA follows: TGTGCCAGCAGTTCCCGGACTAGCGGGTTTTCCCCCTACAATGAGCAGTTCTTC.

This sequence joins TRBV5-6 and TRBJ1-2; 10 positions agree with TRBD1. This CDR3 has 16 amino acids. V shed 2 bases, J shed 3 bases, and the junction held 7 bases outside the gene matches. Germline V CDR1 and CDR2: SGHDT, YYEEEE. The CDR3 coding sequence is TGTGCCAGCAGCTTCTCTGACAGGGGGCTTCACTATGGCTACACCTTC. Translating gives CASSFSDRGLHYGYTF.

The V gene is TRBV7-8, the J gene TRBJ2-3; 7 bases map to TRBD1. V dropped 3 bases and J dropped 2; count of bases not matched to a gene: 2. CDR1 is SGHVS and CDR2 is FQNEAQ in the germline V gene. CDR3 size: 14 residues. CDR3 amino acids: CASSLDRNTDTQYF. The CDR3 DNA follows: TGTGCCAGCAGCTTGGACAGGAACACAGATACGCAGTATTTT.

The V gene is TRBV9, the J gene TRBJ2-3; 12 nucleotides line up with TRBD2. The CDR3 contains 16 residues. J gave up 6 bases and V 0 bases, and 5 bases lay outside the gene matches. Germline loops: CDR1 SGDLS, CDR2 YYNGEE. This CDR3 is CASSVGPSGRVDTQYF. CDR3 DNA: TGTGCCAGCAGCGTAGGGCCTAGCGGGAGGGTTGATACGCAGTATTTT. The full variable domain, its missing parts supplied by reference TRBV9 and TRBJ2-3, is DSGVTQTPKHLITATGQRVTLRCSPRSGDLSVYWYQQSLDQGLQFLIQYYNGEERAKGNILERFSAQQFPDLHSELNLSSLELGDSALYFCASSVGPSGRVDTQYFGPGTRLTVL.

This sequence joins TRBV6-5 and TRBJ1-1; 9 nucleotides match TRBD1. V gave up 7 bases and J gave up 3 bases; unmatched junction bases: 3. CDR3 length: 13 residues. Looked up from germline, CDR1 is MNHEY and CDR2 is SVGAGI. The CDR3 spells CASIRTGDTEAFF. DNA for the CDR3: TGTGCCAGCATCCGGACAGGGGACACTGAAGCTTTCTTT.

This clone was seen just once. The V call is TRBV7-9, the J call TRBJ2-1; 14 bases are a match to TRBD2. The CDR3 has 16 residues. The junction had 6 bases not matched to a gene; V was cut back by 5 bases and J by 6 bases. CDR1 is SEHNR and CDR2 is FQNEAQ in the germline V gene (reference sequence). The CDR3 region is CASSPLTSGGANEQFF. The DNA for the CDR3 is TGTGCCAGCAGCCCATTGACTAGCGGGGGGGCCAATGAGCAGTTCTTC.